This TCR beta chain was observed in a study of T cell responses to AZD1222 COVID-19 vaccine. The table lists this clone with a count of one. Repertoires were generated with immunoSEQ multiplex PCR, while TCRdb's copy carries only in-frame clones and drops some. The repertoire holds about 80,000 clones, with 70% to 90% as singletons. CDR1 is MNHEY and CDR2 is SMNVEV in the germline V gene (reference sequence). V trimming: 8 bases; J trimming: 1 base; junction bases outside the gene matches: 11. The CDR3 spans 16 residues. Sequencing was performed on peripheral blood, taken 28 days after the second AZD1222 dose. The clonotype originates from an adult who received the AZD1222 COVID-19 vaccine. This chain connects TRBV27 to TRBJ1-5, with 7 bases aligning to TRBD1. The CDR3 bases are TGTGCCAGCGGAAAAACCTTGGACAGGAGCAATCAGCCCCAGCATTTT. Translated, it gives CASGKTLDRSNQPQHF.